A selection of T cell receptor beta chains follows, all from one sample in a study of cytomegalovirus exposure and HLA in healthy donors. Clones were read by immunoSEQ multiplex PCR, and TCRdb kept only the in-frame ones, dropping some. The sample lists 55,000 to 85,000 clones; less than 80% were seen once. The material sequenced was PBMCs. These receptors were obtained from a woman aged 45-65 years in good health and CMV-seronegative. Each CDR3 is given with its conserved first and last residue. The D gene is left open where the match is weak. Not all rows give a size; the values are once, few, many and, for expanded clones, a class.

clone_size d_call j_call v_call cdr3_nt cdr3_aa
- - TRBJ2-5 TRBV2 TGTGCCAGCAGTGAATGGCGGGACTCCTTCCAAGAGACCCAGTACTTC CASSEWRDSFQETQYF
once TRBD2 TRBJ2-3 TRBV5-6 TGTGCCAGCAGCTTGGCTAGCGGGAGTGGGGATACGCAGTATTTT CASSLASGSGDTQYF
- TRBD1 TRBJ2-1 TRBV18 TGTGCCAGCTCACCGACGACTCAACAGGGGCCCTACAATGAGCAGTTCTTC CASSPTTQQGPYNEQFF
- TRBD2 TRBJ2-3 TRBV7-2 TGTGCCAGCAGCAGTACTAGCGTGGGCTCCACAGATACGCAGTATTTT CASSSTSVGSTDTQYF
- - TRBJ2-7 TRBV19 TGTGCCAGTAGTATGAGGAGGAACTACGAGCAGTACTTC CASSMRRNYEQYF
- - TRBJ1-2 TRBV5-5 TGTGCCAGCACCCTCGCGGATCAAGACCGACGGGGCTACACCTTC CASTLADQDRRGYTF
- - TRBJ1-4 TRBV28 TGTGCCAGCAGTCCCACGGGTTACTCTAATGAAAAACTGTTTTTT CASSPTGYSNEKLFF
- - TRBJ2-3 TRBV18 TGTGCCAGCTCACCAACAGGGACAGATACGCAGTATTTT CASSPTGTDTQYF
- TRBD1 TRBJ1-5 TRBV29-1 TGCAGCGTCCTGACAGGGCATGGCAATCAGCCCCAGCATTTT CSVLTGHGNQPQHF
- TRBD2 TRBJ2-1 TRBV7-2 TGTGCCAGCAGCTTAGTAGCGGGAGGTTACAATGAGCAGTTCTTC CASSLVAGGYNEQFF
- - TRBJ2-5 TRBV19 TGTGCCAGTAGTATAGGGGTCTGGGCGGAGACCCAGTACTTC CASSIGVWAETQYF
once TRBD1 TRBJ1-5 TRBV2 TGTGCCAGCAGTGGGACAGGGGGAGATCAGCCCCAGCATTTT CASSGTGGDQPQHF
- - TRBJ2-2 TRBV11-2 TGTGCCAGCAGCTTACTAGCCGGGGAGCTGTTTTTT CASSLLAGELFF
- TRBD1 TRBJ2-3 TRBV4-2 TGTGCCAGCAGCCAAGTGGGGGACAGCACCACAGATACGCAGTATTTT CASSQVGDSTTDTQYF
- - TRBJ1-2 TRBV28 TGTGCCAGCAGTTGGGGACAAGCTAACTATGGCTACACCTTC CASSWGQANYGYTF
- - TRBJ2-6 TRBV4-3 TGCGCCAGCAGCCAATCCCCTAGCTCTGGGGCCAACGTCCTGACTTTC CASSQSPSSGANVLTF
- - TRBJ2-3 TRBV11-3 TGTGCCAGCAGCTTAGCGGCAGGGGCTACAGATACGCAGTATTTT CASSLAAGATDTQYF
- TRBD2 TRBJ2-7 TRBV27 TGTGCCAGCCAGACTAGCGGGAACGAGCAGTACTTC CASQTSGNEQYF
- - TRBJ1-1 TRBV7-9 TGTGCCAGCAGCATACAGGGATCCTTGACTGAAGCTTTCTTT CASSIQGSLTEAFF
- TRBD1 TRBJ1-4 TRBV2 TGTGCCAGCAGCCAAGGACAGGATGAAAAACTGTTTTTT CASSQGQDEKLFF
- TRBD2 TRBJ2-7 TRBV28 TGTGCCAGCAGTTTCTTCAGGGGGACTAGCGGGAGAATCGAGCAGTACTTC CASSFFRGTSGRIEQYF
- - TRBJ1-5 TRBV30 TGTGCCTGGAGTGTGGGGCAGCTCAATCAGCCCCAGCATTTT CAWSVGQLNQPQHF
once TRBD1 TRBJ1-5 TRBV11-2 TGTGCCAGCAGCCTAGATGTATGCGACAGGGGGCAAGGGAATCAGCCCCAGCATTTT CASSLDVCDRGQGNQPQHF